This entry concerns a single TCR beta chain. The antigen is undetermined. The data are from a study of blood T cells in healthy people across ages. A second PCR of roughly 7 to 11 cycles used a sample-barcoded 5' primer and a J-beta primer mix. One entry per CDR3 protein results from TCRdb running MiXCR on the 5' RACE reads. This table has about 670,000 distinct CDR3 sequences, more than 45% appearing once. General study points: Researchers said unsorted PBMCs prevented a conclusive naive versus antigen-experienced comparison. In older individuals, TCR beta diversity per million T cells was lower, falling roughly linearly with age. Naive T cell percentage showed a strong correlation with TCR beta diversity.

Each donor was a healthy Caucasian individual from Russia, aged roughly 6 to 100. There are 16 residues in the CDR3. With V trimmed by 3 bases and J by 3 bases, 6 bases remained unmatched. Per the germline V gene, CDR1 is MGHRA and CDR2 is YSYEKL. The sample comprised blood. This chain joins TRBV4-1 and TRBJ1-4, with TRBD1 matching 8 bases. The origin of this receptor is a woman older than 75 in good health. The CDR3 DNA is TGCGCCAGCAGCCAGGCATGGACAGGGCCTAATGAAAAACTGTTTTTT. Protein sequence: CASSQAWTGPNEKLFF.